This T cell receptor beta chain originates from a study of vaccination and CD4 T cells after COVID-19. Across the whole study: Either the Pfizer-BioNTech BNT162b2 or Moderna mRNA-1273 vaccine was given as two doses.

Treatment indicated: roughly 11-day PBMC culture with coronavirus spike peptide pools or control peptides (ViraFEST assay). These CD4+ T cells came from approximately 11-day cultures by negative selection. As concerns this clonotype: The antigen remains unidentified.

Once obtained from cultured CD4+ T cells, the DNA was sequenced using the Oncomine TCR Beta short-read assay. Genomic DNA from cultured CD4+ T cells was extracted. A single record per CDR3 protein comes from TCRdb applying MiXCR to the PCR reads. Of about 15,000 distinct CDR3 sequences in the sample, more than 45% are singletons; the top ten hold around 14%. Sequencing used CD4+ T cells from blood, cultured in vitro. The TCR originated in a human donor who had recovered from COVID-19.

The CDR3 sequence is CASSPHGTDTQYF. For the CDR3, the DNA is TGTGCCAGCAGCCCCCACGGAACAGATACGCAGTATTTT. This chain links TRBV7-3 with TRBJ2-3; D remains ambiguous. The V end lost 5 bases, the J end lost 3 bases, and 9 bases lay between the germline ends. Germline lookup yields CDR1 SGHTA and CDR2 FQGTGA. CDR3 size: 13 residues.